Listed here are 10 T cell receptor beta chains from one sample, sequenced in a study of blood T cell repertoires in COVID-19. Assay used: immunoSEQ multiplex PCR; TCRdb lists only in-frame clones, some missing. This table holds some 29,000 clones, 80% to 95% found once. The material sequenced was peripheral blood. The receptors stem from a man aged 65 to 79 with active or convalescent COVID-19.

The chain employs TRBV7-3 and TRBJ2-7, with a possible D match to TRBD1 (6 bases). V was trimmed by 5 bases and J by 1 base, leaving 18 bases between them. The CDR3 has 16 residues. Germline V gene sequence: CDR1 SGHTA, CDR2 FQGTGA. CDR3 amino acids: CASSPPRGNDSYEQYF. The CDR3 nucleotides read TGTGCCAGCAGCCCACCGAGGGGGAACGATTCCTACGAGCAGTACTTC.

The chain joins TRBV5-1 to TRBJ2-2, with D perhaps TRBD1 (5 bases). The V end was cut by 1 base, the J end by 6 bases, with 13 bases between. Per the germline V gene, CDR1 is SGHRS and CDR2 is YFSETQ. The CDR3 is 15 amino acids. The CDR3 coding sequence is TGCGCCAGCAGCTTGTCACAGGCTGCCTCCGGGGAGCTGTTTTTT. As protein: CASSLSQAASGELFF.

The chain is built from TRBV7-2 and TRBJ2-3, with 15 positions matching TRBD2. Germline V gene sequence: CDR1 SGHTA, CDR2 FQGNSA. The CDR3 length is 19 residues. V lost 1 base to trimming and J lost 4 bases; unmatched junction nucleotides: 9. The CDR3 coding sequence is TGTGCCAGCAGCTTAGTCCCGGGACTAGCGGGGGGAGAGTCAGATACGCAGTATTTT. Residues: CASSLVPGLAGGESDTQYF.

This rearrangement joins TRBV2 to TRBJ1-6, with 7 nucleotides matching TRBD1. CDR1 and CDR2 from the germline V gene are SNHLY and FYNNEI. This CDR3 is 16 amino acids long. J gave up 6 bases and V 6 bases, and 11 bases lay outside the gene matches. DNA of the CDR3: TGTGCCAGCAGCAGCGAGGGACAGAGAGTTAATTCACCCCTCCACTTT. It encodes CASSSEGQRVNSPLHF.

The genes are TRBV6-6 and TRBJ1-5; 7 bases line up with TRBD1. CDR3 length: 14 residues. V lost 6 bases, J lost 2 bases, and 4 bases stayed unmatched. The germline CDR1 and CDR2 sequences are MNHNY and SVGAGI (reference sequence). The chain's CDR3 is CASSRQGGNQPQHF. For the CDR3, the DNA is TGTGCCAGCAGCCGACAGGGCGGCAATCAGCCCCAGCATTTT.

The CDR3 loop reads CASSAGGVRNYGYTF. The CDR3 DNA reads as TGTGCCAGCAGCGCGGGGGGCGTGAGGAACTATGGCTACACCTTC. This chain uses TRBV7-2 with TRBJ1-2, with D possibly being TRBD1 (6 bases). The CDR3 contains 15 residues. Trimming removed 5 bases from V and 2 bases from J, with 15 bases in between. Germline loops: CDR1 SGHTA, CDR2 FQGNSA.

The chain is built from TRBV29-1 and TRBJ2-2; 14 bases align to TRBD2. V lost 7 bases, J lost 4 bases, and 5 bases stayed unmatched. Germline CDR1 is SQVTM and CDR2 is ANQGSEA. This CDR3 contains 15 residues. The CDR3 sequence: CSARTSGGSTGELFF. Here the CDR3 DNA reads TGCAGCGCTAGGACTAGCGGGGGGAGCACCGGGGAGCTGTTTTTT.

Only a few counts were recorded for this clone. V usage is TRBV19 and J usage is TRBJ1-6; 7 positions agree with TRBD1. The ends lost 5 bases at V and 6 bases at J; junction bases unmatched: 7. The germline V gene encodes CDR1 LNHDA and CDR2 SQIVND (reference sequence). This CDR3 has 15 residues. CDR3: CASSLRDRTNSPLHF. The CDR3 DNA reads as TGTGCCAGTAGTCTACGGGACAGAACTAATTCACCCCTCCACTTT.

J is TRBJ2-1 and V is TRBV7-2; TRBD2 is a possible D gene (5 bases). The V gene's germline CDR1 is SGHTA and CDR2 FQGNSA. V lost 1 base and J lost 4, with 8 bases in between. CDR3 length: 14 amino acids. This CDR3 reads CASSLGAVYNEQFF. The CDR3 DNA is TGTGCCAGCAGCTTAGGAGCGGTGTACAATGAGCAGTTCTTC.

The CDR3 DNA is TGTGCCAGTAGTACAGGAGGCTCTGGAAACACCATATATTTT. It specifies CASSTGGSGNTIYF. The gene calls are TRBV19 and TRBJ1-3, with no clear D. Germline lookup yields CDR1 LNHDA and CDR2 SQIVND (reference sequence). The CDR3 sequence is 14 residues long. V was clipped by 4 bases and J by 0 bases, with 7 bases between them.